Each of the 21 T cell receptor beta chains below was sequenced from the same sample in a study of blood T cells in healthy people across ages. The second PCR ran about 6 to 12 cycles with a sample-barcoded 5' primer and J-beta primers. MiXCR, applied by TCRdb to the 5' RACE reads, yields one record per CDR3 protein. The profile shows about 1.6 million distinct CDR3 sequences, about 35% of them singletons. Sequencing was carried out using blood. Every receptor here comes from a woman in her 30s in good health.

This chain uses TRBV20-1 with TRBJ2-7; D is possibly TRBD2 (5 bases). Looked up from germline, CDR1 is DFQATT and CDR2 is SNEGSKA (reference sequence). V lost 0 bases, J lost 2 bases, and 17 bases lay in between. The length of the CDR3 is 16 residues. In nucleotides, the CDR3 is TGCAGTGCTAGAGATCTAGGTTCCGGGGATCCCTACGAGCAGTACTTC. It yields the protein CSARDLGSGDPYEQYF.

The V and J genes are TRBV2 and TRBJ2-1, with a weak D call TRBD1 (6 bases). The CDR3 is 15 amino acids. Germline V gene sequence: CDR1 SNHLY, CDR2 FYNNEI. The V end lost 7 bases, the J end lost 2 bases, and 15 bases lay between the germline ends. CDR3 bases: TGTGCCAGCACCGCAGGGGCCAATACCTACAATGAGCAGTTCTTC. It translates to CASTAGANTYNEQFF. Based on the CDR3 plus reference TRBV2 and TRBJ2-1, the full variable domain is EPEVTQTPSHQVTQMGQEVILRCVPISNHLYFYWYRQILGQKVEFLVSFYNNEISEKSEIFDDQFSVERPDGSNFTLKIRSTKLEDSAMYFCASTAGANTYNEQFFGPGTRLTVL.

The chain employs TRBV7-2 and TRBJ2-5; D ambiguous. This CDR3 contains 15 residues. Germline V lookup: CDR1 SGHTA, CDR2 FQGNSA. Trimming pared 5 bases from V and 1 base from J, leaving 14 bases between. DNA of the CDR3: TGTGCCAGCAGCCCTAGTGAGCGTTCCCAAGAGACCCAGTACTTC. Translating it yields CASSPSERSQETQYF.

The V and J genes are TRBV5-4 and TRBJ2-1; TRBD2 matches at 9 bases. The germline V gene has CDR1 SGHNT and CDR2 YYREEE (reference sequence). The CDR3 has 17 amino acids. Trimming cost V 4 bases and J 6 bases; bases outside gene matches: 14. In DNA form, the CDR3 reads TGTGCCAGCAGCAAAACATTAGCGGGAGTACAAATCAATGAGCAGTTCTTC. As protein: CASSKTLAGVQINEQFF.

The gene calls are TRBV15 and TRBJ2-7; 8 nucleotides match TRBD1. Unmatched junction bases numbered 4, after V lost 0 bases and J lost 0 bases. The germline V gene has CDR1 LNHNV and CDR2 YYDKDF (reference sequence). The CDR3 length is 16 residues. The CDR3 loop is CATSRDRTGHSYEQYF. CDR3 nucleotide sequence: TGTGCCACCAGCAGAGATCGGACAGGGCACTCCTACGAGCAGTACTTC.

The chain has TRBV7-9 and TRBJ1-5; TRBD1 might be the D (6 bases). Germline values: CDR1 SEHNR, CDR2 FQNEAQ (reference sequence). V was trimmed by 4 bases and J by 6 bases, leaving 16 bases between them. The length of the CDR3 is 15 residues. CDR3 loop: CASSSTGSRLQPQHF. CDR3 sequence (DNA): TGTGCCAGCAGCTCAACAGGGAGTAGACTTCAGCCCCAGCATTTT.

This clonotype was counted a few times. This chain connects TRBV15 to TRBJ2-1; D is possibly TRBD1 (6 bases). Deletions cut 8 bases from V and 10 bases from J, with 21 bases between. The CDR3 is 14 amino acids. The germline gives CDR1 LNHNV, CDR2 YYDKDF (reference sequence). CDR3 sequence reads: CATAWDKPQREQFF. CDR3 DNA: TGTGCCACCGCTTGGGACAAACCCCAACGAGAGCAGTTCTTC.

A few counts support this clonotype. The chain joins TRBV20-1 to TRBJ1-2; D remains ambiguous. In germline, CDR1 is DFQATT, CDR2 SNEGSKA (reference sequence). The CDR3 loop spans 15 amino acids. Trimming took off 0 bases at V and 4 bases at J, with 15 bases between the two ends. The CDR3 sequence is CSARDANGPSYGYTF. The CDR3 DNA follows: TGCAGTGCTAGAGATGCCAACGGGCCCTCCTATGGCTACACCTTC.

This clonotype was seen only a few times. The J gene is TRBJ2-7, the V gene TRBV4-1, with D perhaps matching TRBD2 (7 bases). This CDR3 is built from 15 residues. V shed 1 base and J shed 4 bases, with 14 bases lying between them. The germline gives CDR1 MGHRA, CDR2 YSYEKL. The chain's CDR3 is CASSQGWGGVYEQYF. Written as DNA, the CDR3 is TGCGCCAGCAGCCAAGGGTGGGGGGGCGTATACGAGCAGTACTTC.

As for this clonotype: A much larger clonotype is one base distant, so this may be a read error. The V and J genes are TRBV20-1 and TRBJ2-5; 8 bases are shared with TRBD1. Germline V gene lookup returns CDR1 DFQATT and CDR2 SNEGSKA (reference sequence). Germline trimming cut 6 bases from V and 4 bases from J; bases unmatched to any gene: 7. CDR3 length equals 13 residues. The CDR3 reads CSARRQGPETQYF. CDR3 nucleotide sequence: TGCAGTGCGCGAAGACAGGGGCCAGAGACCCAGTACTTC.

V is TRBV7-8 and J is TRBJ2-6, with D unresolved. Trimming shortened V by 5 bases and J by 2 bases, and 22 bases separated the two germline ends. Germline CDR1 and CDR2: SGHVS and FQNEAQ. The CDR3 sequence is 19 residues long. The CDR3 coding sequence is TGTGCCAGCAGCCCCGCGGACCCCTTAACCGATCCTGGGGCCAACGTCCTGACTTTC. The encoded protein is CASSPADPLTDPGANVLTF.

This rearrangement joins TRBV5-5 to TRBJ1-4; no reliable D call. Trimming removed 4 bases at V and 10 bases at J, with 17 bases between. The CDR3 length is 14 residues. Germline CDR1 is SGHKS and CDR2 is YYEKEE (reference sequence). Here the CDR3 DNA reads TGTGCCAGCAGCCTAGTAGTAGGCAGCGGAAAACTGTTTTTT. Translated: CASSLVVGSGKLFF.

This CDR3 is CASSRAGGPSGEQFF. CDR3 coding DNA: TGTGCCAGTAGCCGAGCGGGAGGGCCCTCAGGTGAGCAGTTCTTC. V is TRBV7-3 and J is TRBJ2-1; 10 positions match TRBD2. The CDR3 is 15 amino acids. V was clipped by 9 bases and J by 9 bases; unmatched bases: 14. CDR1 is SGHTA, CDR2 FQGTGA, per germline.

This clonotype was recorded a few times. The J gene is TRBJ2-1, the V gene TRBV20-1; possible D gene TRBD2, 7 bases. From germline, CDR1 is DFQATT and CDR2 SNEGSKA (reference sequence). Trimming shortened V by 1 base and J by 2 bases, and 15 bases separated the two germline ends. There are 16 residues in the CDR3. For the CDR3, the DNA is TGCAGTGCTAGAGGGGGGGGGGCCCATCCCTACAATGAGCAGTTCTTC. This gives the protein CSARGGGAHPYNEQFF.

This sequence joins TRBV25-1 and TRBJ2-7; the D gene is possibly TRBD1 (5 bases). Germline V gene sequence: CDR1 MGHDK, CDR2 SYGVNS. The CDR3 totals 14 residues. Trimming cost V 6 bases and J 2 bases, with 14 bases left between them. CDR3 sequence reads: CASSLQASPYEQYF. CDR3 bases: TGTGCCAGCAGCCTACAGGCGAGCCCCTACGAGCAGTACTTC.

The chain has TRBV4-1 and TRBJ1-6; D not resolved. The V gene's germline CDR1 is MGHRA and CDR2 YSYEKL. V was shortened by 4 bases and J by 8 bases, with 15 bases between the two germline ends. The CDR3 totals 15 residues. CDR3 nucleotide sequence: TGCGCCAGCAGCCCACAAGGCGTAGGTTATTCACCCCTCCACTTT. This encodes CASSPQGVGYSPLHF.

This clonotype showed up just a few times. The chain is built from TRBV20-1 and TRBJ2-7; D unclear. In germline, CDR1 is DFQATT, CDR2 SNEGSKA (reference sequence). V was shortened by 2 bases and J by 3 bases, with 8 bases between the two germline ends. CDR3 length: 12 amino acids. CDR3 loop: CSARRDGYEQYF. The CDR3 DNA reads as TGCAGTGCTAGACGAGACGGCTACGAGCAGTACTTC.

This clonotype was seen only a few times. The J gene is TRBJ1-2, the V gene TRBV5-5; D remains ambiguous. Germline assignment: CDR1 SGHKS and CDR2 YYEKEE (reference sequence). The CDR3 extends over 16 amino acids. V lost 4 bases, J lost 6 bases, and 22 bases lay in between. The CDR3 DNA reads TGTGCCAGCAGCCTGAATTTCGGCCTGGCGCCAGATGGCTACACCTTC. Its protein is CASSLNFGLAPDGYTF.

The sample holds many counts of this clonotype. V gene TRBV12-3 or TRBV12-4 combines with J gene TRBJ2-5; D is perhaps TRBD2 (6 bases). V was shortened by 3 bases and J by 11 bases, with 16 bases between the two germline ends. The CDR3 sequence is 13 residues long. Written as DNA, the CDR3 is TGTGCCAGCAGTTTCGGGGGTACGGGGGAGCAGTACTTC. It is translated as CASSFGGTGEQYF.

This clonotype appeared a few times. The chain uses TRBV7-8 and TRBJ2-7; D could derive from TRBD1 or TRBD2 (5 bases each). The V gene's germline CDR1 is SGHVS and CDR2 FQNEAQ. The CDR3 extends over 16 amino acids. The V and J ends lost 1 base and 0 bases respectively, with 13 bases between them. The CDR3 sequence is CASSLVLWGSSYEQYF. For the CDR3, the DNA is TGTGCCAGCAGCTTAGTCTTGTGGGGGAGCTCCTACGAGCAGTACTTC.

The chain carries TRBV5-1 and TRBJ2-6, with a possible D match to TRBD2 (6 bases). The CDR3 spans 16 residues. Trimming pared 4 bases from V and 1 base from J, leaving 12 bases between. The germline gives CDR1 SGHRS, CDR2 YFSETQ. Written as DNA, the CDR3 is TGCGCCAGCAGCCCAGGAGGGGAATCTGGGGCCAACGTCCTGACTTTC. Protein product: CASSPGGESGANVLTF.